This T cell receptor (beta chain) was found in a study of Ad26.COV2.S vaccination and SARS-CoV-2 variants. Germline values: CDR1 LNHDA, CDR2 SQIVND (reference sequence). V was clipped by 7 bases and J by 5 bases, with 12 bases between them. This CDR3 has 13 residues. In regard to this clone: As yet, its antigen is unknown.

Method: immunoSEQ multiplex PCR; TCRdb's copy keeps in-frame clones and lacks some. The sample carries roughly 350,000 clones, approximately 90% recorded once. The study's findings and limits: Total T cell responses were possibly underestimated by TCR breadth and depth analyses. Ad26.COV2.S recipients had broader spike-specific TCRs (P = 0.0014).

Treatment specified: around 19 received Ad26.COV2.S at low or high dose, single or two shots; about five received placebo; per-sample allocation not given. After the first vaccine or placebo injection, samples were drawn on day 63. Donation was by an adult aged 18-55 years who was in Boston. The administered vaccine (an Ad26 vector) expressed Wuhan-strain SARS-CoV-2 spike. The receptor comes from a person between 18 and 65 years old who received the Ad26.COV2.S COVID-19 vaccine or a placebo. The material was peripheral blood, obtained in a trial of Ad26.COV2.S vaccine versus placebo. The chain is built from TRBV19 and TRBJ1-5, with D tentatively TRBD1 (5 bases). As DNA, the CDR3 is TGTGCCAGTATGGGGGGGAGGTATCAGCCCCAGCATTTT. This gives the protein CASMGGRYQPQHF.